The 31 T cell receptor beta chains below were found in one sample sequenced in a study of cytomegalovirus exposure and HLA in healthy donors. The PCR made use of 60 Vbeta and 13 Jbeta primers. The data were produced by immunoSEQ multiplex PCR, yet TCRdb's version contains in-frame clones alone and is incomplete. Of around 91,000 clones listed, under 75% are singletons. Sequences were obtained from PBMCs. The receptors come from a human donor in good health.

V gene TRBV5-6 combines with J gene TRBJ2-1; 9 nucleotides match TRBD1. V was clipped by 4 bases and J by 9 bases; unmatched bases: 8. The CDR3 extends over 14 amino acids. Germline loops: CDR1 SGHDT, CDR2 YYEEEE. CDR3 nucleotide sequence: TGTGCCAGCAGCCCCTGGGACAGGGAAATTGAGCAGTTCTTC. This translates into CASSPWDREIEQFF.

The chain is built from TRBV2 and TRBJ1-1; D may be TRBD1 (6 bases). Germline values: CDR1 SNHLY, CDR2 FYNNEI. The CDR3 length is 17 residues. The ends were cut back, 7 bases at V and 0 bases at J, with 21 bases in the middle. CDR3 region: CASNRIGQLKVNTEAFF. For the CDR3, the DNA is TGTGCCAGCAACCGTATCGGACAGCTAAAAGTGAACACTGAAGCTTTCTTT.

The table lists this clone with a count of one. The V call is TRBV9, the J call TRBJ1-1; D not certain. The CDR3 extends over 14 amino acids. Germline loops: CDR1 SGDLS, CDR2 YYNGEE. V was shortened by 0 bases and J by 1 base, with 7 bases between the two germline ends. DNA of the CDR3: TGTGCCAGCAGCGTAGGCACACCGAACACTGAAGCTTTCTTT. Protein: CASSVGTPNTEAFF.

The chain couples TRBV5-4 to TRBJ2-7; D remains ambiguous. The V end was cut by 2 bases, the J end by 0 bases, with 3 bases between. Germline CDR1 and CDR2: SGHNT and YYREEE (reference sequence). The CDR3 is made up of 12 amino acids. This CDR3 is CASSFNSYEQYF. The CDR3 DNA sequence: TGTGCCAGCAGCTTTAACTCCTACGAGCAGTACTTC.

The CDR3 spells CASTIPGQVTSDTQYF. The CDR3 region has the DNA TGTGCCAGCACTATACCGGGACAGGTAACGTCGGATACGCAGTATTTT. This chain links TRBV5-4 with TRBJ2-3; 8 bases agree with TRBD1. Looked up from germline, CDR1 is SGHNT and CDR2 is YYREEE (reference sequence). V shed 6 bases and J 6 bases; nucleotides not matched to a gene: 15. The CDR3 is 16 residues long.

The chain recombines TRBV19 with TRBJ2-2; 10 positions match TRBD2. V was clipped by 6 bases and J by 0 bases; unmatched bases: 10. Germline loops: CDR1 LNHDA, CDR2 SQIVND (reference sequence). The CDR3 covers 18 residues. The CDR3 sequence is CASRANSGGLTNTGELFF. The CDR3 DNA reads TGTGCCAGTAGGGCCAATAGCGGGGGGCTAACGAACACCGGGGAGCTGTTTTTT.

The rearrangement joins TRBV6-5 to TRBJ2-3, with 10 nucleotides matching TRBD2. CDR1 is MNHEY, CDR2 SVGAGI, per germline. The CDR3 is 14 amino acids. V lost 6 bases, J lost 13 bases, and 13 bases stayed unmatched. The CDR3 spells CASSRDLAGGLEYF. The CDR3 region has the DNA TGTGCCAGCAGCCGCGACTTAGCGGGGGGCCTGGAGTATTTT.

The chain combines TRBV7-9 with TRBJ2-7; possibly TRBD2 for D (6 bases). The length of the CDR3 is 12 residues. Germline CDR1 reads SEHNR; CDR2 reads FQNEAQ (reference sequence). Trimming removed 7 bases at V and 8 bases at J, with 15 bases between. The CDR3 DNA follows: TGTGCCAGCACCTATAATGCGGGGCAGCAGTACTTC. Amino acid sequence: CASTYNAGQQYF.

The chain carries TRBV7-2 and TRBJ2-5; 10 nucleotides line up with TRBD2. There are 15 residues in the CDR3. Germline V lookup: CDR1 SGHTA, CDR2 FQGNSA. V was pared by 0 bases and J by 5 bases, with 3 bases of the junction left unmatched. The CDR3 here is CASSLAAGGRETQYF. In nucleotides, the CDR3 is TGTGCCAGCAGCTTAGCAGCGGGGGGGCGTGAGACCCAGTACTTC.

This clone was counted between two and nine times. The chain uses TRBV19 and TRBJ2-1, with a tentative D call TRBD2 (5 bases). This CDR3 contains 15 residues. Between the trimmed V and J ends, which lost 1 base and 5 bases, there was a span of 12 bases. CDR1 and CDR2 (germline): LNHDA, SQIVND (reference sequence). This CDR3 reads CASSIGGSGDNEQFF. CDR3 sequence (DNA): TGTGCCAGTAGTATAGGTGGGAGCGGAGACAATGAGCAGTTCTTC.

This clone turned up a few times. V and J are TRBV11-2 and TRBJ1-2, with 8 bases matching TRBD1. This CDR3 has 13 amino acids. Germline-derived CDR1 and CDR2 are SGHAT and FQNNGV. Trimming cost V 4 bases and J 5 bases; bases outside gene matches: 3. The CDR3 protein is CASSSDRDYGYTF. The CDR3 DNA is TGTGCCAGCAGCTCGGACAGGGATTATGGCTACACCTTC.

This chain links TRBV19 with TRBJ1-5; D gene unclear. The germline gives CDR1 LNHDA, CDR2 SQIVND (reference sequence). The V end was cut by 5 bases, the J end by 3 bases, with 8 bases between. The CDR3 extends over 13 amino acids. The CDR3, as DNA: TGTGCCAGTAGTTCCTCCGTCAATCAGCCCCAGCATTTT. Translated: CASSSSVNQPQHF.

In this sample, this clone turned up a few times. The rearrangement links TRBV6-5 to TRBJ1-6; 7 nucleotides line up with TRBD1. This CDR3 has 15 amino acids. V gave up 5 bases and J gave up 10 bases; unmatched junction bases: 11. CDR1 is MNHEY and CDR2 is SVGAGI in the germline V gene. Here the CDR3 reads CASSTPSGGRSPLHF. CDR3 DNA sequence: TGTGCCAGCAGTACCCCCTCAGGGGGTCGGTCACCCCTCCACTTT.

The chain links TRBV5-1 to TRBJ2-7; 7 nucleotides match TRBD2. Trimming took 0 bases from V and 9 from J; bases not matched to a gene: 12. Germline CDR1 and CDR2: SGHRS and YFSETQ. CDR3 length equals 15 residues. CDR3 sequence (DNA): TGCGCCAGCAGCTTGGGGTCGGGGGGACCGGAAGCGCAGTACTTC. It is translated as CASSLGSGGPEAQYF.

This chain links TRBV4-1 with TRBJ2-2; the match to TRBD1 covers 8 bases. Unmatched junction bases numbered 4, after V lost 4 bases and J lost 0 bases. Germline CDR1 reads MGHRA; CDR2 reads YSYEKL. CDR3 length equals 16 residues. This CDR3 is CASSLRTGTNTGELFF. CDR3 coding DNA: TGCGCCAGCAGCCTGAGGACAGGGACGAACACCGGGGAGCTGTTTTTT.

The chain uses TRBV7-8 and TRBJ2-5; TRBD1 is a possible D gene (5 bases). V was trimmed by 5 bases and J by 4 bases, leaving 11 bases between them. The CDR3 loop spans 13 amino acids. Germline CDR1 SGHVS, CDR2 FQNEAQ. As DNA, the CDR3 is TGTGCCAGCAGCAAAGGGGCGAGAGAGACCCAGTACTTC. Translated, it gives CASSKGARETQYF.

The V call is TRBV5-1, the J call TRBJ2-3; D remains unclear. The CDR3 is 13 amino acids. V gave up 3 bases and J gave up 1 base, with 6 bases separating them. Germline CDR1 reads SGHRS; CDR2 reads YFSETQ. DNA of the CDR3: TGCGCCAGCAGCTCCGGTGGCACAGATACGCAGTATTTT. Residues: CASSSGGTDTQYF.

The gene calls are TRBV10-3 and TRBJ2-7; TRBD2 agrees at 8 bases. Germline V gene data show CDR1 as ENHRY and CDR2 as SYGVKD. J was trimmed by 2 bases and V by 4 bases; bases with no gene match: 4. The CDR3 is 14 amino acids. The CDR3 protein is CAISVLAVTYEQYF. Here the CDR3 DNA reads TGTGCCATCAGTGTACTAGCGGTTACCTACGAGCAGTACTTC.

In DNA form, the CDR3 reads TGTGCCAGCATCCCTATTCCGGTCTTAAATGGCTACACCTTC. It specifies CASIPIPVLNGYTF. The chain joins TRBV6-1 to TRBJ1-2; D is unclear. V lost 7 bases and J 6 bases, leaving 18 bases between the germline ends. The CDR3 extends over 14 amino acids. Germline-derived CDR1 and CDR2 are MNHNS and SASEGT.

This clone was observed a few times. The genes are TRBV19 and TRBJ1-5; TRBD1 might be the D (5 bases). Trimming removed 1 base from V and 1 base from J, with 11 bases in between. Germline CDR1 LNHDA, CDR2 SQIVND (reference sequence). The CDR3 spans 16 residues. For the CDR3, the DNA is TGTGCCAGTAGTATAGTTAAGGGGATGAGCAATCAGCCCCAGCATTTT. It is translated as CASSIVKGMSNQPQHF.

A remark on this clone: The conserved phenylalanine or tryptophan is not found at the CDR3 terminus, so this likely reflects a read error. The V and J genes are TRBV6-6 and TRBJ2-7, with a possible D match to TRBD2 (5 bases). The CDR3 extends over 14 amino acids. Trimming removed 6 bases at V and 2 bases at J, with 14 bases between. Germline CDR1 reads MNHNY; CDR2 reads SVGAGI (reference sequence). CDR3 amino acids: CASSSSTTTYEQYL. The CDR3 nucleotides read TGTGCCAGCAGCTCCTCGACTACCACCTACGAGCAGTACCTC.

The rearrangement links TRBV5-4 to TRBJ2-7, with D perhaps matching TRBD2 (6 bases). Per the germline V gene, CDR1 is SGHNT and CDR2 is YYREEE (reference sequence). Between the trimmed V and J ends, which lost 4 bases and 4 bases, there was a span of 21 bases. CDR3 length: 16 residues. DNA of the CDR3: TGTGCCAGCAGCCCAAGCGGGTCCCGCTCCCAGTACGAGCAGTACTTC. Translated, it gives CASSPSGSRSQYEQYF.

The genes are TRBV7-9 and TRBJ2-6; the D gene is possibly TRBD1 (5 bases). The CDR3 length is 15 residues. Per the germline V gene, CDR1 is SEHNR and CDR2 is FQNEAQ (reference sequence). With 3 bases removed from V and 3 bases from J, the gap between germline ends came to 9 bases. This chain's CDR3 is CASSLTAGGANVLTF. The CDR3 nucleotides are TGTGCCAGCAGCTTGACAGCTGGTGGGGCCAACGTCCTGACTTTC. The whole variable domain, remainder taken from reference TRBV7-9 and TRBJ2-6, is DTGVSQNPRHKITKRGQNVTFRCDPISEHNRLYWYRQTLGQGPEFLTYFQNEAQLEKSRLLSDRFSAERPKGSFSTLEIQRTEQGDSAMYLCASSLTAGGANVLTFGAGSRLTVL.

The genes are TRBV5-6 and TRBJ2-3; 7 nucleotides align to TRBD1. The trim removed 5 bases at V and 4 bases at J, leaving 10 bases unmatched. The CDR3 runs to 15 residues. The germline CDR1 and CDR2 sequences are SGHDT and YYEEEE. The CDR3 sequence: CASSLTGTGPDTQYF. The CDR3 DNA follows: TGTGCCAGCAGTTTGACAGGGACGGGTCCAGATACGCAGTATTTT.

V gene TRBV30 combines with J gene TRBJ2-3; the D gene is possibly TRBD1 (6 bases). This CDR3 has 15 residues. From germline, CDR1 is GTSNPN and CDR2 SVGIG (reference sequence). The V gene lost 5 bases and the J gene lost 2 bases, with 17 bases spanning the gap. The CDR3 loop reads CAWGKGDKLTDTQYF. CDR3 coding DNA: TGTGCCTGGGGTAAGGGGGACAAACTCACAGATACGCAGTATTTT.

The rearrangement uses TRBV5-6 and TRBJ2-5; 11 bases are shared with TRBD2. V shed 0 bases and J 4 bases; nucleotides not matched to a gene: 8. There are 17 residues in the CDR3. Germline V CDR1 and CDR2: SGHDT, YYEEEE. CDR3 nucleotides: TGTGCCAGCAGCTTGGCGTTAAATGGACTAGCGGGAGAGACCCAGTACTTC. Protein: CASSLALNGLAGETQYF.

This clone turned up a few times. The rearrangement uses TRBV4-3 and TRBJ2-1; D perhaps matches TRBD1 (6 bases). The CDR3 totals 16 residues. The germline V and J ends were trimmed by 4 bases and 0 bases, with 13 bases remaining between them. Germline CDR1 and CDR2: LGHNA and YSLEER. CDR3 sequence: CASSRQARGSYNEQFF. The CDR3 DNA follows: TGCGCCAGCAGCCGACAGGCCAGGGGCTCCTACAATGAGCAGTTCTTC.

This CDR3 is CASKAPPGGKETEAFF. The CDR3 DNA sequence: TGTGCCAGTAAAGCCCCCCCAGGGGGCAAGGAAACTGAAGCTTTCTTT. The V call is TRBV19, the J call TRBJ1-1, with 8 bases matching TRBD1. CDR1 is LNHDA and CDR2 is SQIVND in the germline V gene (reference sequence). The ends lost 7 bases at V and 5 bases at J; junction bases unmatched: 15. CDR3 length: 16 amino acids.

This clone was counted only a few times. This chain links TRBV5-6 with TRBJ1-1; D is unclear. The V gene's germline CDR1 is SGHDT and CDR2 YYEEEE. V was clipped by 2 bases and J by 6 bases, with 14 bases between them. CDR3 length: 14 amino acids. The CDR3, as DNA: TGTGCCAGCAGCTTTGAGGTGCAATATTCTGAAGCTTTCTTT. Translation: CASSFEVQYSEAFF.

V is TRBV5-6 and J is TRBJ2-7; D is ambiguous. V was trimmed by 7 bases and J by 0 bases, leaving 14 bases between them. The V gene's germline CDR1 is SGHDT and CDR2 YYEEEE. The CDR3 has 14 residues. CDR3 coding DNA: TGTGCCAGCTCCGGTTCCGATAGCTCCTACGAGCAGTACTTC. This codes for CASSGSDSSYEQYF.

In its sample, this clone was seen a few times. The chain is built from TRBV25-1 and TRBJ2-1, with 12 positions matching TRBD2. The CDR3 sequence is 15 residues long. Germline CDR1 reads MGHDK; CDR2 reads SYGVNS. Losses at the gene ends were 1 base for V and 7 bases for J; bases not matched to a gene: 2. The CDR3 DNA follows: TGTGCCAGCAGTGAATCAGGACTAGCGGGGAATGAGCAGTTCTTC. Amino acid sequence: CASSESGLAGNEQFF.